Below, 14 T cell receptor beta chains from the same sample are listed, as sequenced in a study of T cells in Graves' hyperthyroidism and ophthalmopathy. TCR beta CDR3 sequences were amplified from RNA transcripts. A set of HTBI primers served as the primers for a first-round RT-PCR of the TCR CDR3. TCRdb re-called the multiplex PCR reads through MiXCR, storing one row per CDR3 protein. Here the sample spans more than 450,000 distinct CDR3 sequences, 14% being singletons. Sequenced input: blood. The source is a middle-aged woman with Graves' hyperthyroidism.

For this clonotype: This sequence may be a read error, since a much larger clone differs from it by one base. The chain combines TRBV13 with TRBJ2-7; the D gene is possibly TRBD2 (6 bases). CDR3 size: 15 residues. Trimming removed 6 bases at V and 9 bases at J, with 24 bases between. From germline, CDR1 is PRHDT and CDR2 FYEKMQ (reference sequence). The CDR3 protein is CASSRLAEGVRGQYF. The CDR3 coding sequence is TGTGCCAGCAGTCGACTTGCGGAGGGCGTGAGGGGGCAGTACTTC.

In its sample, this clonotype was seen many times. The chain combines TRBV5-1 with TRBJ2-7; D may be TRBD1 (5 bases). CDR3 size: 15 residues. Deletions cut 0 bases from V and 3 bases from J, with 13 bases between. CDR1 and CDR2 (germline): SGHRS, YFSETQ. The CDR3: CASSLGLGQNYEQYF. The CDR3 DNA reads as TGCGCCAGCAGCTTGGGCCTGGGGCAGAACTACGAGCAGTACTTC.

This clonotype was seen more than once but under ten times. The chain couples TRBV14 to TRBJ2-7; D unresolved. The CDR3 is made up of 13 amino acids. The V and J ends lost 1 base and 7 bases respectively, with 11 bases between them. Germline V gives CDR1 SGHDN, CDR2 FVKESK. The CDR3 DNA is TGTGCCAGCAGCCAAGTCCCGGGTAGGGAGCAGTACTTC. Translated, it gives CASSQVPGREQYF.

This clonotype came up a few times. V usage is TRBV14 and J usage is TRBJ2-1; D remains ambiguous. CDR1 is SGHDN, CDR2 FVKESK, per germline. The CDR3 is made up of 14 amino acids. V was pared by 4 bases and J by 6 bases, with 13 bases between. The CDR3 sequence is CASSPEFVSNEQFF. CDR3 nucleotide sequence: TGTGCCAGCAGCCCCGAGTTCGTTTCCAATGAGCAGTTCTTC.

Ten or more counts support this clonotype. The chain has TRBV3-1 and TRBJ2-7, with 8 bases lining up with TRBD1. The junction had 4 bases not matched to a gene; V was cut back by 5 bases and J by 1 base. From germline, CDR1 is LGHDT and CDR2 YNNKEL (reference sequence). This CDR3 has 14 residues. The CDR3 reads CASSSTGASYEQYF. The CDR3 DNA follows: TGTGCCAGCAGCTCGACAGGGGCATCCTACGAGCAGTACTTC.

V gene TRBV5-5 combines with J gene TRBJ2-3; no clear D. Germline values: CDR1 SGHKS, CDR2 YYEKEE (reference sequence). The V end lost 4 bases, the J end lost 0 bases, and 12 bases lay between the germline ends. CDR3 size: 15 residues. CDR3 in amino acids: CASSLPTTSTDTQYF. CDR3 DNA: TGTGCCAGCAGCCTGCCAACGACTAGCACAGATACGCAGTATTTT.

This clonotype was counted at least ten times. V usage is TRBV28 and J usage is TRBJ1-1; a possible D gene is TRBD1 (5 bases). Deletions cut 2 bases from V and 7 bases from J, with 11 bases between. The CDR3 has 13 amino acids. Germline V gene sequence: CDR1 MDHEN, CDR2 SYDVKM. Written as DNA, the CDR3 is TGTGCCAGCAGTTTAGGGGCGCCTGGTGAAGCTTTCTTT. Protein product: CASSLGAPGEAFF.

This clonotype was recorded at least ten times. The rearrangement links TRBV7-9 to TRBJ2-7; D gene ambiguous. The CDR3 is 14 residues long. In germline, CDR1 is SEHNR, CDR2 FQNEAQ (reference sequence). V was clipped by 3 bases and J by 3 bases, with 12 bases between them. Written as DNA, the CDR3 is TGTGCCAGCAGCTTTTGGGCTGAAGGCTACGAGCAGTACTTC. Amino acid sequence: CASSFWAEGYEQYF. Combining the CDR3 with reference TRBV7-9 and TRBJ2-7 gives the whole variable domain DTGVSQNPRHKITKRGQNVTFRCDPISEHNRLYWYRQTLGQGPEFLTYFQNEAQLEKSRLLSDRFSAERPKGSFSTLEIQRTEQGDSAMYLCASSFWAEGYEQYFGPGTRLTVT.

The chain carries TRBV12-3 or TRBV12-4 and TRBJ1-5; no clear D gene. The ends were cut back, 6 bases at V and 2 bases at J, with 14 bases in the middle. This CDR3 is 15 amino acids long. The CDR3 sequence: CASSPVKGGNQPQHF. DNA of the CDR3: TGTGCCAGCAGCCCCGTAAAGGGCGGCAATCAGCCCCAGCATTTT.

This clonotype was recorded many times. This chain connects TRBV12-3 or TRBV12-4 to TRBJ1-1; tentatively, D is TRBD1 (5 bases). The CDR3 covers 13 residues. V lost 2 bases and J 5 bases, leaving 9 bases between the germline ends. CDR3 residues: CASSLRTQTEAFF. As DNA, the CDR3 is TGTGCCAGCAGTTTACGGACACAAACTGAAGCTTTCTTT.

This chain uses TRBV28 with TRBJ1-6, with 9 positions matching TRBD1. CDR3 size: 16 residues. The V segment lost 7 bases and the J segment 12 bases; nucleotides outside the gene matches: 16. Germline loops: CDR1 MDHEN, CDR2 SYDVKM. CDR3 in DNA: TGTGCCAGCACCTCGGGGACAGGGTTTGTTGTGGAACCCCTCCACTTT. Amino acid sequence: CASTSGTGFVVEPLHF.

This clonotype was picked up many times. This sequence joins TRBV7-9 and TRBJ1-1, with unresolved D. Per germline, CDR1 SEHNR and CDR2 FQNEAQ (reference sequence). The V end was cut by 3 bases, the J end by 1 base, with 9 bases between. This CDR3 region has 14 residues. The CDR3 loop reads CASSLVLGNTEAFF. The DNA of the CDR3 is TGTGCCAGCAGCTTGGTACTGGGGAACACTGAAGCTTTCTTT.

This clonotype was seen ten or more times. This chain uses TRBV30 with TRBJ1-3; D is undetermined. Trimming shortened V by 3 bases and J by 3 bases, and 6 bases separated the two germline ends. CDR3 size: 12 residues. Germline-derived CDR1 and CDR2 are GTSNPN and SVGIG (reference sequence). DNA for the CDR3: TGTGCCTGGAGCCAAGATGGAAACACCATATATTTT. Protein product: CAWSQDGNTIYF.

The chain links TRBV6-1 to TRBJ2-3; D remains ambiguous. V was shortened by 5 bases and J by 0 bases, with 9 bases between the two germline ends. The CDR3 loop spans 14 amino acids. Germline loops: CDR1 MNHNS, CDR2 SASEGT. In nucleotides, the CDR3 is TGTGCCAGCAGTCCCAGATTTAGCACAGATACGCAGTATTTT. Protein: CASSPRFSTDTQYF.